Each of the 25 T cell receptor beta chains below was sequenced from the same sample in a study of monozygotic twins with inflammatory bowel disease. TCRdb reprocessed the 5' RACE reads and stores each CDR3 protein as one record, lacking DNA. This table lists about 160,000 distinct CDR3 sequences. Sequencing was carried out using blood. These receptor sequences come from a human donor with ulcerative colitis or Crohn's disease, or a healthy co-twin of an affected twin (not recorded which).

The V gene is TRBV12-3 or TRBV12-4, the J gene TRBJ2-5; the TCRdb call, TRBD1, lacks DNA for checking. This CDR3 has 12 residues. The CDR3: CASSFGAETQYF.

V gene TRBV20-1 combines with J gene TRBJ1-5; TCRdb's D gene call, TRBD1, goes unchecked for lack of DNA. In germline, CDR1 is DFQATT, CDR2 SNEGSKA (reference sequence). The CDR3 loop spans 14 amino acids. The CDR3 sequence: CSASQGDVNQPQHF.

The chain combines TRBV5-1 with TRBJ1-6. CDR1 and CDR2 (germline): SGHRS, YFSETQ. CDR3 length: 15 residues. CDR3 region: CASSTVSSYNSPLHF.

The CDR3 reads CASSSPTLEKLFF. The V and J genes are TRBV5-1 and TRBJ1-4. CDR1 and CDR2 (germline): SGHRS, YFSETQ. The CDR3 consists of 13 residues. The complete variable domain, with remaining parts taken from reference TRBV5-1 and TRBJ1-4, reads KAGVTQTPRYLIKTRGQQVTLSCSPISGHRSVSWYQQTPGQGLQFLFEYFSETQRNKGNFPGRFSGRQFSNSRSEMNVSTLELGDSALYLCASSSPTLEKLFFGSGTQLSVL.

This chain links TRBV12-3 or TRBV12-4 with TRBJ1-6; TCRdb picks TRBD1, but there is no DNA to check that call. The CDR3 is 15 amino acids. The CDR3 is CASSLGAGGSSPLHF.

This sequence joins TRBV11-2 and TRBJ2-2; without DNA, the TCRdb call of TRBD2 cannot be checked. The CDR3 loop spans 18 amino acids. Looked up from germline, CDR1 is SGHAT and CDR2 is FQNNGV. The CDR3 loop is CASSSRGTGTFITGELFF.

The gene calls are TRBV2 and TRBJ2-5; the D gene TCRdb calls, TRBD2, cannot be checked with no DNA. Germline V gene data show CDR1 as SNHLY and CDR2 as FYNNEI. There are 16 residues in the CDR3. CDR3: CASRQLAGGLPETQYF. Drawing the rest from reference TRBV2 and TRBJ2-5, the complete variable domain is EPEVTQTPSHQVTQMGQEVILRCVPISNHLYFYWYRQILGQKVEFLVSFYNNEISEKSEIFDDQFSVERPDGSNFTLKIRSTKLEDSAMYFCASRQLAGGLPETQYFGPGTRLLVL.

V is TRBV28 and J is TRBJ2-3; TCRdb returns TRBD1, unconfirmable since there is no DNA. The CDR3 totals 14 residues. Germline assignment: CDR1 MDHEN and CDR2 SYDVKM. The CDR3 sequence is CASSLPRTVYTQYF.

The gene calls are TRBV5-5 and TRBJ2-7. The CDR3 length is 13 residues. Germline V gene sequence: CDR1 SGHKS, CDR2 YYEKEE (reference sequence). CDR3 loop: CASSLPRTYEQYF.

This rearrangement joins TRBV20-1 to TRBJ2-7; TCRdb's D gene call, TRBD2, goes unchecked for lack of DNA. CDR3 length: 14 amino acids. CDR1 and CDR2 from the germline V gene are DFQATT and SNEGSKA (reference sequence). This chain's CDR3 is CSARLLAGAVEQYF.

The rearrangement links TRBV18 to TRBJ1-1; TCRdb's D gene call, TRBD1, goes unchecked for lack of DNA. This CDR3 comprises 14 residues. CDR1 KGHSH and CDR2 LQKENI come from the germline V gene. CDR3 in amino acids: CASSGTGVSTEAFF.

The chain joins TRBV11-3 to TRBJ2-2; TCRdb's assignment of TRBD1 cannot be checked, as there is no DNA. Germline lookup yields CDR1 SGHNT and CDR2 YENEEA. The CDR3 length is 16 residues. The CDR3 sequence: CASSLDRTGNTGELFF.

The genes are TRBV10-3 and TRBJ2-1; without DNA, the TCRdb call of TRBD2 cannot be checked. Germline CDR1 ENHRY, CDR2 SYGVKD. There are 16 residues in the CDR3. CDR3 amino acids: CAISERGGNVYNEQFF.

The chain has TRBV7-2 and TRBJ2-3; TCRdb names TRBD2, which stays unverified in the absence of DNA. CDR3 size: 14 residues. Germline V CDR1 and CDR2: SGHTA, FQGNSA. This chain's CDR3 is CASSPRSGWDTQHF.

The chain carries TRBV5-4 and TRBJ2-2; TCRdb names TRBD2, which stays unverified in the absence of DNA. This CDR3 is 16 amino acids long. CDR1 SGHNT and CDR2 YYREEE come from the germline V gene (reference sequence). This CDR3 is CASSLGTTRSTGELFF.

The V gene is TRBV5-6, the J gene TRBJ2-1; TCRdb outputs TRBD2, but without DNA this stays unchecked. Germline-derived CDR1 and CDR2 are SGHDT and YYEEEE. This CDR3 contains 16 residues. The CDR3 here is CASSLYSGGAFNEQFF.

This sequence joins TRBV7-9 and TRBJ1-4; TCRdb selects TRBD1, and the lack of DNA leaves this call unchecked. This CDR3 spans 19 amino acids. Germline CDR1 SEHNR, CDR2 FQNEAQ (reference sequence). CDR3 region: CASSYSPKRQGAENEKLFF.

The chain recombines TRBV15 with TRBJ1-1; TCRdb reports TRBD1, a call that lacks DNA to check it against. CDR1 and CDR2 from the germline V gene are LNHNV and YYDKDF (reference sequence). The length of the CDR3 is 18 residues. The CDR3: CATSTPRGAATWGTEAFF.

This sequence joins TRBV6-5 and TRBJ2-5; the D call from TCRdb, TRBD2, cannot be confirmed without DNA. The CDR3 has 16 amino acids. Germline V gives CDR1 MNHEY, CDR2 SVGAGI. The CDR3 region is CASSSRLAGSGETQYF.

The CDR3 sequence is CASSPGPTQYF. The V gene is TRBV7-2, the J gene TRBJ2-5; lacking DNA, the TRBD1 call made by TCRdb goes unchecked. This CDR3 is 11 amino acids long. Germline-derived CDR1 and CDR2 are SGHTA and FQGNSA.

CDR3 sequence reads: CASSQEWTSNQPQHF. This chain joins TRBV4-3 and TRBJ1-5; as DNA is missing, the TRBD1 call by TCRdb cannot be tested. CDR1 and CDR2 (germline): LGHNA, YSLEER. CDR3 size: 15 residues.

The gene calls are TRBV7-2 and TRBJ2-3; the D call of TRBD1 rests on TCRdb alone, since no DNA is present to check it. The CDR3 sequence is 14 residues long. The germline gives CDR1 SGHTA, CDR2 FQGNSA. CDR3 protein: CASSLGPGADTQYF.

This chain uses TRBV11-2 with TRBJ1-6; TCRdb gives TRBD1 as the D gene, but with no DNA this cannot be confirmed. CDR1 and CDR2 from the germline V gene are SGHAT and FQNNGV. The CDR3 is 15 amino acids. CDR3 region: CASSTYRGPNSPLHF.

The chain uses TRBV4-1 and TRBJ2-5; the D gene TCRdb calls, TRBD1, cannot be checked with no DNA. CDR3 length equals 16 residues. Germline V gives CDR1 MGHRA, CDR2 YSYEKL. CDR3 residues: CASSLKTGGFQETQYF.

The V call is TRBV12-3 or TRBV12-4, the J call TRBJ2-5; without DNA, the TCRdb call of TRBD2 cannot be checked. The CDR3 totals 17 residues. The CDR3 loop is CASSSLPELAGQETQYF.